A selection of T cell receptor beta chains follows, all from one sample in a study of STAT5B mutations in CD4+ large granular lymphocyte leukemia. The assay was immunoSEQ multiplex PCR, and TCRdb's table has in-frame clones only and misses some. The sample consists of almost 30,000 clones, 65% to 80% of them appearing once. The source material was CD4+ T cells from blood buffy coats. These receptors came from a human donor in good health. The CDR3 runs from the conserved cysteine through the conserved F or W. Fields, in order: V gene, clone size, D gene, J gene, CDR3 protein, CDR3 DNA. D genes are given only for firm matches. Size is omitted from some rows. Given values are once, few, many or a class for expanded clones.

TRBV5-4	NA	NA	TRBJ2-2	CASRKNTGELFF	TGTGCCAGCAGGAAAAACACCGGGGAGCTGTTTTTT
TRBV6-6	few	NA	TRBJ1-1	CASSYEGWTAFF	TGTGCCAGCAGTTACGAGGGATGGACAGCTTTCTTT
TRBV18	once	TRBD1	TRBJ2-5	CASSRRGQGQETQYF	TGTGCCAGCTCCCGTCGGGGACAGGGCCAAGAGACCCAGTACTTC
TRBV6-6	NA	NA	TRBJ1-1	CASSKVPGHQNTEAFF	TGTGCCAGCAGTAAAGTTCCGGGACACCAGAACACTGAAGCTTTCTTT
TRBV10-3	NA	NA	TRBJ1-2	CAISVNTGNYGYTF	TGTGCCATCAGTGTAAATACAGGGAACTATGGCTACACCTTC
TRBV5-8	NA	TRBD2	TRBJ2-2	CASSLVFSGANTGELFF	TGTGCCAGCAGCTTAGTCTTTAGCGGGGCGAACACCGGGGAGCTGTTTTTT
TRBV9	NA	TRBD2	TRBJ2-5	CASTKGVAGGQETQYF	TGTGCCAGCACCAAAGGGGTAGCGGGGGGGCAAGAGACCCAGTACTTC
TRBV4-3	NA	NA	TRBJ1-2	CASSQDFGSYGYTF	TGCGCCAGCAGCCAAGATTTCGGCAGTTATGGCTACACCTTC
TRBV19	NA	NA	TRBJ1-1	CASSKSSSEAFF	TGTGCCAGTAGTAAGTCCAGTTCTGAAGCTTTCTTT
TRBV9	NA	NA	TRBJ2-1	CASSVGGGISSYNEQFF	TGTGCCAGCAGCGTAGGAGGGGGGATAAGCTCCTACAATGAGCAGTTCTTC